This T cell receptor beta chain is drawn from a study of blood T cell repertoires in COVID-19. Looking at the study overall: Acute and convalescent COVID-19 samples came from the United States, Italy and Spain. PBMCs, B-cell-depleted T cells, or T cells were the source of the cDNA or gDNA that made up the material.

The CDR3 sequence is 12 residues long. Germline CDR1 and CDR2: GTSNPN and SVGIG (reference sequence). The V end was cut by 5 bases, the J end by 7 bases, with 11 bases between. In the original processing: Estimated nucleated cell counts came from reference gene primer amplification. TCRdb keeps only in-frame clones here, not all; method: immunoSEQ multiplex PCR. V and J calls plus clone size are reproduced from that table; the DNA served to infer D and trimming. Here the sample spans 200,000 or so clones, around 85% being singletons. This TCR derives from a man aged 70 or older with active or convalescent COVID-19. This sequence joins TRBV30 and TRBJ1-4; D remains ambiguous. Sequencing was performed on peripheral blood. This CDR3 is CAWVGRGEKLFF. The CDR3 bases are TGTGCCTGGGTCGGGCGGGGTGAAAAACTGTTTTTT.